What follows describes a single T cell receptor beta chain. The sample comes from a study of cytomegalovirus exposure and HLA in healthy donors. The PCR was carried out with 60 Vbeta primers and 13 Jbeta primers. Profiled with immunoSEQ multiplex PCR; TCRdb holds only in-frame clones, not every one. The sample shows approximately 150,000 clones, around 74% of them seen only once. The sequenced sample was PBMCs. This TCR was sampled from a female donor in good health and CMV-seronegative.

CDR3 sequence reads: CASTQGARETQYF. The CDR3 DNA sequence: TGCGCCAGTACGCAGGGGGCGCGGGAGACCCAGTACTTC. The V call is TRBV5-1, the J call TRBJ2-5, with 8 bases matching TRBD1. The CDR3 totals 13 residues. The V segment lost 8 bases and the J segment 5 bases; nucleotides outside the gene matches: 8. Germline values: CDR1 SGHRS, CDR2 YFSETQ.